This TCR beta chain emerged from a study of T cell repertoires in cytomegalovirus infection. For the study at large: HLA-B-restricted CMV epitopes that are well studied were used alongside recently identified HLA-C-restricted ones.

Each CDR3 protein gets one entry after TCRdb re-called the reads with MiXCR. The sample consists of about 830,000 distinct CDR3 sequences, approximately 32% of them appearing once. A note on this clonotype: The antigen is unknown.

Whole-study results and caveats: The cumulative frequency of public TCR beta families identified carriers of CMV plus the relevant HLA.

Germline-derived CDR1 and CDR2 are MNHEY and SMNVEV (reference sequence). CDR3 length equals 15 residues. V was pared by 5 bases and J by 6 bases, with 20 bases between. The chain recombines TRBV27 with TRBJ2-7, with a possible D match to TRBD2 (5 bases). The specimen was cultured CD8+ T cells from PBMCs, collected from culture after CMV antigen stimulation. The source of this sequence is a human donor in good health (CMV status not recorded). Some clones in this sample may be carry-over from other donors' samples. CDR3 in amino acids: CASSTSWRALSEQYF. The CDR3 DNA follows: TGTGCCAGCAGTACCTCCTGGCGGGCTCTGTCCGAGCAGTACTTC.